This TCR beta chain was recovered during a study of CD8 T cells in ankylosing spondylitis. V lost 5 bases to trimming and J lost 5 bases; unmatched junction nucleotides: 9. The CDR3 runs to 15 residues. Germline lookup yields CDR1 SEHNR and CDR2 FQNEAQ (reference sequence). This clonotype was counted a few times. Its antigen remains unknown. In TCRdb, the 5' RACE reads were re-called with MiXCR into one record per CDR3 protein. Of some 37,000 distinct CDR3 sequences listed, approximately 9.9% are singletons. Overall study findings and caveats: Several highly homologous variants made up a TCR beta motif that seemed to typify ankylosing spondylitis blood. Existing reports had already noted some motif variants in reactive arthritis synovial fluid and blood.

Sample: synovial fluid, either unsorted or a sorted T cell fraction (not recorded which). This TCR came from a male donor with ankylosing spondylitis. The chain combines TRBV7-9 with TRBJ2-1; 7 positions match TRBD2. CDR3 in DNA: TGTGCCAGCAGCCCCTGGGGAGGGCCCGACAATGAGCAGTTCTTC. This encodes CASSPWGGPDNEQFF.